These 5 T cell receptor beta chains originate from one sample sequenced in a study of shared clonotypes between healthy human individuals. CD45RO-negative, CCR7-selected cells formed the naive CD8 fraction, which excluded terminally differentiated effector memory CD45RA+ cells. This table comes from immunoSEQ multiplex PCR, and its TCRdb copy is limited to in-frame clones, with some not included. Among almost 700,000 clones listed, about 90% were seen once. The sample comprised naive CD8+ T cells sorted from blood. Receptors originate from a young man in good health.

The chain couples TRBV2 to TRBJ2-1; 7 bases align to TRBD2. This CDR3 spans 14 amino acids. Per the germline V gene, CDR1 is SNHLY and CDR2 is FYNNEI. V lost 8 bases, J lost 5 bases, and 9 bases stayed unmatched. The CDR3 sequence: CASEWREGNNEQFF. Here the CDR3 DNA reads TGTGCCAGCGAATGGAGGGAGGGGAACAATGAGCAGTTCTTC.

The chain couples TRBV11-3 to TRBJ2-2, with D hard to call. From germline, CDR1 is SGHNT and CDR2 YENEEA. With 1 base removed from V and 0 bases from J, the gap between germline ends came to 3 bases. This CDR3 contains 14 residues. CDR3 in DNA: TGTGCCAGCAGCTTAGCCCCGAACACCGGGGAGCTGTTTTTT. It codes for CASSLAPNTGELFF.

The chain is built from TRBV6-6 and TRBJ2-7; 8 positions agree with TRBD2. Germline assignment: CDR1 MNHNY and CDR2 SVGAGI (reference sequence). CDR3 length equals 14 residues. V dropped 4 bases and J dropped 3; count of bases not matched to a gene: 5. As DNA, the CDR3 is TGTGCCAGCAGTTCCAGCGGGAGTAACTACGAGCAGTACTTC. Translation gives CASSSSGSNYEQYF.

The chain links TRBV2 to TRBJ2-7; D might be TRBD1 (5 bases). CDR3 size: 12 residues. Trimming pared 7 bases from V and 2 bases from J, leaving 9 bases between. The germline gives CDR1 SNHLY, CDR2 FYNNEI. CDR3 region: CASKDTPYEQYF. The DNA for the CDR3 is TGTGCCAGCAAGGACACACCCTACGAGCAGTACTTC.

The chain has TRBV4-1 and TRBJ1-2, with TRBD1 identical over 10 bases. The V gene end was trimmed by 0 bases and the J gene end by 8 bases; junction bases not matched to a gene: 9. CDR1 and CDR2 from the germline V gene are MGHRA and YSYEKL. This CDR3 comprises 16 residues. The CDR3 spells CASSQDRDRGRPGYTF. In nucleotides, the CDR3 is TGCGCCAGCAGCCAAGACCGAGACAGGGGGCGCCCGGGCTACACCTTC.